These 31 T cell receptor beta chains were all obtained from the same sample, sequenced in a study of shared clonotypes between healthy human individuals. Clones were sequenced by immunoSEQ multiplex PCR, and TCRdb holds only the in-frame ones, with some missing. Among 1,500,000 or so clones listed, roughly 96% were seen once. Input material: naive CD4+ T cells sorted from blood. Subset noted: CD45RA+ positively selected. The receptors derive from a man aged 25-40 years in good health.

The chain couples TRBV28 to TRBJ2-5; D may be TRBD2 (5 bases). The germline V gene has CDR1 MDHEN and CDR2 SYDVKM. V lost 5 bases, J lost 5 bases, and 12 bases lay in between. The CDR3 runs 13 residues. The DNA of the CDR3 is TGTGCCAGCAGTCATATGACGGGGGAGACCCAGTACTTC. Its protein is CASSHMTGETQYF.

The chain has TRBV11-2 and TRBJ2-7; 11 nucleotides agree with TRBD1. The junction had 4 bases not matched to a gene; V was cut back by 5 bases and J by 4 bases. This CDR3 spans 14 amino acids. Germline V gives CDR1 SGHAT, CDR2 FQNNGV. CDR3 protein: CASSPGQGAYEQYF. The CDR3 bases are TGTGCCAGCAGCCCCGGACAGGGGGCTTACGAGCAGTACTTC.

The V and J genes are TRBV27 and TRBJ1-4; 10 bases match TRBD1. Germline V CDR1 and CDR2: MNHEY, SMNVEV (reference sequence). J lost 6 bases, V lost 10 bases, and 5 bases had no gene match. This CDR3 contains 13 residues. The CDR3 reads CATRQGADEKLFF. In DNA form, the CDR3 reads TGTGCCACCCGACAGGGGGCGGATGAAAAACTGTTTTTT.

The V call is TRBV9, the J call TRBJ2-1, with 8 nucleotides matching TRBD1. Unmatched junction bases numbered 10, after V lost 4 bases and J lost 4 bases. The germline gives CDR1 SGDLS, CDR2 YYNGEE. This CDR3 region has 16 residues. The CDR3 sequence: CASSPRQGLEYNEQFF. DNA of the CDR3: TGTGCCAGCAGCCCGAGACAGGGGCTAGAATACAATGAGCAGTTCTTC.

The chain employs TRBV7-6 and TRBJ2-1, with TRBD2 identical over 11 bases. The CDR3 is 16 residues long. CDR1 is SGHVS and CDR2 is FNYEAQ in the germline V gene. The ends lost 7 bases at V and 8 bases at J; junction bases unmatched: 13. The CDR3 is CASKQGGLAALDEQFF. The DNA for the CDR3 is TGTGCCAGCAAGCAAGGGGGACTAGCGGCGTTGGATGAGCAGTTCTTC.

Turning to this clone: Other DNA sequences in the sample encode the same CDR3. The chain combines TRBV15 with TRBJ1-1, with D unclear. Looked up from germline, CDR1 is LNHNV and CDR2 is YYDKDF (reference sequence). The CDR3 length is 15 residues. V lost 1 base, J lost 1 base, and 10 bases lay in between. DNA of the CDR3: TGTGCCACCAGCAGAGGAGGCACGCAGAACACTGAAGCTTTCTTT. It is translated as CATSRGGTQNTEAFF.

J is TRBJ2-7 and V is TRBV28; D is undetermined. Trimming pared 4 bases from V and 4 bases from J, leaving 11 bases between. This CDR3 is built from 13 residues. Germline V lookup: CDR1 MDHEN, CDR2 SYDVKM. In nucleotides, the CDR3 is TGTGCCAGCAGTTGGACCCCCCGTTACGAGCAGTACTTC. Residues: CASSWTPRYEQYF.

V usage is TRBV10-1 and J usage is TRBJ1-5, with D tentatively TRBD1 (6 bases). The germline gives CDR1 WNHNN, CDR2 SYGVQD (reference sequence). The CDR3 has 13 amino acids. The V gene lost 5 bases and the J gene lost 7 bases, with 12 bases spanning the gap. CDR3 in DNA: TGCGCCAGCAGTACAGGGCCAGGGCAGCCCCAGCATTTT. Its translation is CASSTGPGQPQHF.

CDR3 sequence: CSVEDKNYGYTF. The CDR3 DNA reads TGCAGCGTTGAAGACAAGAACTATGGCTACACCTTC. The chain uses TRBV29-1 and TRBJ1-2, with unresolved D. CDR1 SQVTM and CDR2 ANQGSEA come from the germline V gene. The CDR3 contains 12 residues. Between the trimmed V and J ends, which lost 0 bases and 2 bases, there was a span of 4 bases.

As concerns this clone: Other nucleotide sequences from this sample produce the same CDR3. The rearrangement uses TRBV5-1 and TRBJ2-7; D gene ambiguous. The CDR3 spans 13 residues. CDR1 SGHRS and CDR2 YFSETQ come from the germline V gene. V gave up 2 bases and J gave up 4 bases, with 10 bases separating them. Here the CDR3 reads CASSLGRSYEQYF. In DNA, the CDR3 is TGCGCCAGCAGCTTAGGACGTTCATACGAGCAGTACTTC.

The chain has TRBV6-1 and TRBJ2-7, with TRBD1 matching 7 bases. The CDR3 extends over 13 amino acids. With 1 base clipped from V and 7 bases from J, the junction kept 4 bases outside the gene matches. Germline assignment: CDR1 MNHNS and CDR2 SASEGT. The DNA of the CDR3 is TGTGCCAGCAGTGAAGGGGACAGAAGGGAGCAGTACTTC. Protein product: CASSEGDRREQYF.

The V gene is TRBV5-1, the J gene TRBJ1-4; 9 positions match TRBD1. Germline CDR1 SGHRS, CDR2 YFSETQ. V was pared by 0 bases and J by 2 bases, with 5 bases of the junction left unmatched. The CDR3 length is 17 residues. The CDR3 is CASSLAGQGWTNEKLFF. In DNA form, the CDR3 reads TGCGCCAGCAGCTTGGCGGGACAGGGCTGGACTAATGAAAAACTGTTTTTT.

This clone occurred once. The CDR3 DNA reads as TGTGCCAGCAGCGAACGGACAGTCAAAGAGACCCAGTACTTC. Translating it yields CASSERTVKETQYF. The chain recombines TRBV11-1 with TRBJ2-5, with a weak D call TRBD1 (6 bases). V gave up 5 bases and J gave up 3 bases, with 13 bases separating them. The germline CDR1 and CDR2 sequences are SGHAT and FQDESV (reference sequence). The length of the CDR3 is 14 residues.

Worth noting for this clone: This specimen includes other DNA sequences encoding the same CDR3. V is TRBV2 and J is TRBJ2-5; D perhaps matches TRBD2 (6 bases). The germline V and J ends were trimmed by 4 bases and 0 bases, with 9 bases remaining between them. The CDR3 runs to 14 residues. The germline gives CDR1 SNHLY, CDR2 FYNNEI. Here the CDR3 DNA reads TGTGCCAGCAGTGGCGGGACTTACCAAGAGACCCAGTACTTC. Its protein product is CASSGGTYQETQYF.

Of note for this clone: Other nucleotide sequences in the sample specify the same CDR3. V is TRBV28 and J is TRBJ1-5, with D unresolved. The CDR3 has 12 amino acids. From germline, CDR1 is MDHEN and CDR2 SYDVKM. Trimming removed 3 bases from V and 5 bases from J, with 5 bases in between. CDR3 sequence (DNA): TGTGCCAGCAGTTTTTCTTATCAGCCCCAGCATTTT. Translating gives CASSFSYQPQHF.

In regard to this clone: Other DNA sequences in this sample translate to the same CDR3. The rearrangement uses TRBV7-2 and TRBJ2-7, with D tentatively TRBD1 or TRBD2 (5 bases each). CDR1 and CDR2 from the germline V gene are SGHTA and FQGNSA. The CDR3 has 15 residues. V was clipped by 4 bases and J by 3 bases, with 16 bases between them. In DNA, the CDR3 is TGTGCCAGCAGCTCTGCCGGGACGGGGCTCTACGAGCAGTACTTC. It specifies CASSSAGTGLYEQYF.

V and J are TRBV5-1 and TRBJ2-7, with 8 bases matching TRBD2. V trimming: 3 bases; J trimming: 2 bases; junction bases outside the gene matches: 7. Germline V gene lookup returns CDR1 SGHRS and CDR2 YFSETQ. The CDR3 has 15 residues. CDR3 residues: CASSSSGTRAYEQYF. The DNA of the CDR3 is TGCGCCAGCAGCTCGTCCGGGACTAGAGCCTACGAGCAGTACTTC.

This rearrangement joins TRBV9 to TRBJ2-2, with 8 bases that match TRBD2. The CDR3 runs 16 residues. The V segment lost 4 bases and the J segment 0 bases; nucleotides outside the gene matches: 5. Germline V lookup: CDR1 SGDLS, CDR2 YYNGEE. CDR3: CASSLTSGTNTGELFF. The CDR3 DNA follows: TGTGCCAGCAGCTTAACTAGCGGAACGAACACCGGGGAGCTGTTTTTT.

About this clone: The same CDR3 arises from other DNA sequences in this sample as well. CDR3 coding DNA: TGTGCCACCAGCAGAGATCAGGGCCCCTACGAGCAGTACTTC. This sequence encodes CATSRDQGPYEQYF. The J gene is TRBJ2-7, the V gene TRBV15; tentative D call: TRBD1 (5 bases). Trimming took 0 bases from V and 2 from J, leaving 8 bases between them. Germline V gene lookup returns CDR1 LNHNV and CDR2 YYDKDF (reference sequence). The CDR3 contains 14 residues.

In the case of this clone: This CDR3 is also generated by other DNA sequences in the sample. The gene calls are TRBV2 and TRBJ2-1, with D maybe TRBD1 (5 bases). Germline values: CDR1 SNHLY, CDR2 FYNNEI. Trimming cost V 3 bases and J 2 bases, with 11 bases left between them. The CDR3 sequence is 15 residues long. Here the CDR3 DNA reads TGTGCCAGCAGTGAGGGAAGGGGCACCTACAATGAGCAGTTCTTC. It codes for CASSEGRGTYNEQFF.

V and J are TRBV5-1 and TRBJ2-1; D possibly corresponds to TRBD2 (6 bases). CDR1 is SGHRS, CDR2 YFSETQ, per germline. There are 18 residues in the CDR3. The V gene lost 7 bases and the J gene lost 6 bases, with 29 bases spanning the gap. CDR3 DNA sequence: TGCGCCAGCCGCCTTTCCGTCCGGGGGTCCCAAGTGGGCAATGAGCAGTTCTTC. This translates into CASRLSVRGSQVGNEQFF.

The chain uses TRBV19 and TRBJ2-7; D possibly corresponds to TRBD1 (5 bases). CDR1 is LNHDA, CDR2 SQIVND, per germline (reference sequence). The V end was cut by 5 bases, the J end by 2 bases, with 7 bases between. The CDR3 contains 12 residues. Here the CDR3 reads CASSDSTYEQYF. CDR3 nucleotide sequence: TGTGCCAGTAGTGACAGCACCTACGAGCAGTACTTC. Drawing the rest from reference TRBV19 and TRBJ2-7, the complete variable domain is DGGITQSPKYLFRKEGQNVTLSCEQNLNHDAMYWYRQDPGQGLRLIYYSQIVNDFQKGDIAEGYSVSREKKESFPLTVTSAQKNPTAFYLCASSDSTYEQYFGPGTRLTVT.

This clone has only one observation. The V call is TRBV2, the J call TRBJ2-2, with a tentative D call TRBD1 (5 bases). Trimming took 4 bases from V and 0 from J, leaving 12 bases between them. CDR3 length: 16 amino acids. Germline lookup yields CDR1 SNHLY and CDR2 FYNNEI. CDR3 sequence: CASSARVSANTGELFF. Written as DNA, the CDR3 is TGTGCCAGCAGTGCCAGGGTCAGCGCGAACACCGGGGAGCTGTTTTTT.

This CDR3 reads CASSSPVASTQYF. The DNA of the CDR3 is TGTGCCAGCAGCTCCCCGGTCGCGAGTACGCAGTATTTT. The chain employs TRBV7-9 and TRBJ2-3; D is undetermined. Per germline, CDR1 SEHNR and CDR2 FQNEAQ (reference sequence). V lost 4 bases, J lost 8 bases, and 13 bases lay in between. CDR3 size: 13 residues.

This rearrangement joins TRBV5-4 to TRBJ1-1, with D unresolved. The V end was cut by 5 bases, the J end by 4 bases, with 12 bases between. CDR3 length: 13 amino acids. Germline V lookup: CDR1 SGHNT, CDR2 YYREEE (reference sequence). The CDR3 DNA sequence: TGTGCCAGCAGGTTAAGGTGGGGCACTGAAGCTTTCTTT. Translated: CASRLRWGTEAFF.

This clone was seen once. V usage is TRBV7-2 and J usage is TRBJ2-3; 9 positions match TRBD1. Trimming took 5 bases from V and 8 from J; bases not matched to a gene: 11. Germline V gives CDR1 SGHTA, CDR2 FQGNSA. The CDR3 is made up of 15 amino acids. The CDR3 loop is CASSITGTGISTQYF. The CDR3 DNA is TGTGCCAGCAGCATAACCGGGACAGGGATCAGTACGCAGTATTTT. Based on the CDR3 plus reference TRBV7-2 and TRBJ2-3, the full variable domain is GAGVSQSPSNKVTEKGKDVELRCDPISGHTALYWYRQSLGQGLEFLIYFQGNSAPDKSGLPSDRFSAERTGGSVSTLTIQRTQQEDSAVYLCASSITGTGISTQYFGPGTRLTVL.

The gene calls are TRBV19 and TRBJ2-5; no firm D call. The CDR3 extends over 13 amino acids. Trimming took off 7 bases at V and 6 bases at J, with 15 bases between the two ends. Germline CDR1 LNHDA, CDR2 SQIVND (reference sequence). The CDR3 bases are TGTGCCAGTAAAGACTTAGGTATCCAGACCCAGTACTTC. Its translation is CASKDLGIQTQYF.

This clone showed up just once. The rearrangement joins TRBV27 to TRBJ1-2; D unclear. The CDR3 loop spans 15 amino acids. Trimming stripped 3 bases from V and 4 bases from J, with 15 bases between. CDR1 and CDR2 (germline): MNHEY, SMNVEV (reference sequence). The CDR3 region is CASSFLGSEVYGYTF. As DNA, the CDR3 is TGTGCCAGCAGTTTCCTGGGATCTGAAGTCTATGGCTACACCTTC.

This clone occurred once. The chain uses TRBV7-9 and TRBJ2-1, with D unresolved. V was trimmed by 0 bases and J by 3 bases, leaving 9 bases between them. The CDR3 is made up of 15 amino acids. Germline V CDR1 and CDR2: SEHNR, FQNEAQ (reference sequence). CDR3 bases: TGTGCCAGCAGCTTAGCCCCGAACCACTACAATGAGCAGTTCTTC. It specifies CASSLAPNHYNEQFF.

The genes are TRBV6-6 and TRBJ2-1; D might be TRBD1 (6 bases). Trimming took 6 bases from V and 9 from J, leaving 24 bases between them. Per the germline V gene, CDR1 is MNHNY and CDR2 is SVGAGI (reference sequence). CDR3 length: 16 residues. The DNA for the CDR3 is TGTGCCAGCAGCCACGCCACAGGGCTTCGACTATCTGAGCAGTTCTTC. Its protein is CASSHATGLRLSEQFF.

The V and J genes are TRBV18 and TRBJ2-6, with D possibly TRBD1 on 5 matching bases. V lost 4 bases and J 0 bases, leaving 7 bases between the germline ends. The CDR3 runs to 15 residues. Germline CDR1 KGHSH, CDR2 LQKENI. The CDR3 spells CASSQGVSGANVLTF. The CDR3 DNA is TGTGCCAGCTCACAAGGGGTCTCTGGGGCCAACGTCCTGACTTTC. Using reference TRBV18 and TRBJ2-6 for the parts outside the CDR3, the full variable domain is NAGVMQNPRHLVRRRGQEARLRCSPMKGHSHVYWYRQLPEEGLKFMVYLQKENIIDESGMPKERFSAEFPKEGPSILRIQQVVRGDSAAYFCASSQGVSGANVLTFGAGSRLTVL.